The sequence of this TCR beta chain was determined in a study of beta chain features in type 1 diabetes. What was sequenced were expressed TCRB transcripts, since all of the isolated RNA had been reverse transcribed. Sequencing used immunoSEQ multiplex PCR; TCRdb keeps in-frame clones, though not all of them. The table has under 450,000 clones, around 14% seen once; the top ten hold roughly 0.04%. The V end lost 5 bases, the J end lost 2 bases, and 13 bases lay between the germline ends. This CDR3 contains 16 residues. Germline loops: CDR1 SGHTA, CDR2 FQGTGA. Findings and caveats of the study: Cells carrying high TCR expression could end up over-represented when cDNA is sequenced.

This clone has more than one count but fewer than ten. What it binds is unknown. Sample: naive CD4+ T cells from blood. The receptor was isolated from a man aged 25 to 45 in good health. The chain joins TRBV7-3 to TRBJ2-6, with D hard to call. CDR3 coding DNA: TGTGCCAGCAGCCCGAGGTTCGGCCCTGGGGCCAACGTCCTGACTTTC. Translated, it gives CASSPRFGPGANVLTF.